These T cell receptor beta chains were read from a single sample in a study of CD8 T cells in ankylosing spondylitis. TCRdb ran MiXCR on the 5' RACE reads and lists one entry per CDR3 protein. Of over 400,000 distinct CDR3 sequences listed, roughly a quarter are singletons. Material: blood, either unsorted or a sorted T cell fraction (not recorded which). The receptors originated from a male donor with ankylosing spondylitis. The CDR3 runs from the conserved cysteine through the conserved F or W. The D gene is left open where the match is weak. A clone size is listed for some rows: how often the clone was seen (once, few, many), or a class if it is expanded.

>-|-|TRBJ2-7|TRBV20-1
TGCAGTGCTACCGCCACCTGGTACGAGCAGTACTTC
CSATATWYEQYF
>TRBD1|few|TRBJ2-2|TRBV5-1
TGCGCCAGCAGGCTAAGGACAGGGGGGAACACCGGGGAGCTGTTTTTT
CASRLRTGGNTGELFF
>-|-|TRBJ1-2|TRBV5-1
TGCGCCAGCAGCTTACTGGACGTTCCTACAGTGTCCTTTGGCTACACCTTC
CASSLLDVPTVSFGYTF
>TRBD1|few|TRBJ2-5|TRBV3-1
TGTGCCAGCAGCGCTACAGGGGGGACCCAGTACTTC
CASSATGGTQYF
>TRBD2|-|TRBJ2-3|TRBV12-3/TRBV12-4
TGTGCCAGCAGTTTGGTCTCCCCGTTCTTGCGACTAGCGGGAGGGTTAGATACGCAGTATTTT
CASSLVSPFLRLAGGLDTQYF
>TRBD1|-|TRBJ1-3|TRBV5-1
TGCGCCAGCAGCTTGGAGGGGGACAGAGGAAACACCATATATTTT
CASSLEGDRGNTIYF
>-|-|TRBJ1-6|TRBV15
TGTGCCACCAGCAGAGATGGAAGGGAGGATTCACCCCTCCACTTT
CATSRDGREDSPLHF
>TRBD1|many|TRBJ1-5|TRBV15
TGTGCCACCAGCAGAGACGGACAGGCGGATCAGCCCCAGCATTTT
CATSRDGQADQPQHF
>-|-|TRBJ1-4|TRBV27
TGTGCCAGCAGGTCCTCGCCAACTAATGAAAAACTGTTTTTT
CASRSSPTNEKLFF
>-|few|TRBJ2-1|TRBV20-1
TGCAGTGCGTCCCGAAGACTCTCCTACAATGAGCAGTTCTTC
CSASRRLSYNEQFF
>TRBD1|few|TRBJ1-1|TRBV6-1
TGTGCCAGCAGTACCTACGGACAGGGAAAGAGCACTGAAGCTTTCTTT
CASSTYGQGKSTEAFF
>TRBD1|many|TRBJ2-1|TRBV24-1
TGTGCCACCAGTGCCCGTCGCGGACAGGTTCTAGCCTACAATGAGCAGTTCTTC
CATSARRGQVLAYNEQFF
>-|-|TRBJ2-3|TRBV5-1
TGCGCCAGCAGCTTGGAACGGGGCGGGATTAGGTTTACAGATACGCAGTATTTT
CASSLERGGIRFTDTQYF
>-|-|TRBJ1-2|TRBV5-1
TGCGCCAGCAGCCCGACGACCCGGGGGCCCACCTCTATATTTACCTTC
CASSPTTRGPTSIFTF
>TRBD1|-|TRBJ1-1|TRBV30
TGTGCCCAGAGGGAGGGGGCTGACACTGAAGCTTTCTTT
CAQREGADTEAFF
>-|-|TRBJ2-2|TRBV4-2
TGTGCCAGCAGCCAAGATCCATTAGCGGAGAGGGGCGGGGAGCTGTTTTTT
CASSQDPLAERGGELFF
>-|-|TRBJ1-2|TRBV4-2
TGTGCCAGCAGCCAAGATCCGCAGACGGCCCTCTCTCTCTATGGCTACACCTTC
CASSQDPQTALSLYGYTF
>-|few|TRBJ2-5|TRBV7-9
TGTGCCAGCAGCTTCAGGGAGAGGGGCCAAGAGACCCAGTACTTC
CASSFRERGQETQYF